One TCR beta chain is described in this entry. Its specificity is unknown. These data come from a study of cytomegalovirus exposure and HLA in healthy donors. Study-wide context: Drawn from HLA-typed donors, tens of millions of unique TCRs were held in an early data release.

Findings and limits, study-wide: Available immune exposure information was restricted to CMV serostatus only. Rarity marked most TCR sequences, yet some public TCRs occurred in many donors. Reports described diagnosis of cytomegalovirus status by the classifier as highly specific and sensitive.

CDR1 and CDR2 from the germline V gene are SGHTA and FQGNSA. V lost 3 bases and J lost 7; bases outside the gene matches: 9. This CDR3 spans 14 amino acids. The PCR contained 60 Vbeta and 13 Jbeta primers. Only in-frame clones appear in the TCRdb table, and some are missing; sequencing was by immunoSEQ multiplex PCR. The sample yields approximately 76,000 clones, over 60% seen once. Sequenced: PBMCs. This chain uses TRBV7-2 with TRBJ2-7, with 7 nucleotides matching TRBD1. The sequence came from a woman between 40 and 55 years old in good health and CMV-seropositive. The CDR3 loop reads CASSLTGTGREQYF. The DNA of the CDR3 is TGTGCCAGCAGCTTGACAGGGACGGGGCGAGAGCAGTACTTC.